This TCR beta chain was sequenced for a study of CD8 T cells in ankylosing spondylitis. Overall study findings and caveats: In reactive arthritis synovial fluid and blood, some motif variants had been reported before.

This clonotype was seen a handful of times. Its antigen is unknown. The length of the CDR3 is 19 residues. The germline CDR1 and CDR2 sequences are SGHAT and FQNNGV. With 5 bases removed from V and 4 bases from J, the gap between germline ends came to 26 bases. Scientists made TCR beta libraries using quantitative 5'-RACE with molecular barcodes. TCRdb re-called the 5' RACE reads through MiXCR, storing one row per CDR3 protein. The sample contains 300,000 to 350,000 distinct CDR3 sequences, 9.5% to 13% of which appear only once. The origin of this receptor is a female donor with ankylosing spondylitis or in good health (not recorded which). This chain links TRBV11-2 with TRBJ2-2; D possibly uses TRBD1 or TRBD2 (5 bases each). The sample consisted of blood, either unsorted or a sorted T cell fraction (not recorded which). This chain's CDR3 is CASSQTGTLGVGFTGELFF. The CDR3 DNA is TGTGCCAGCAGCCAAACCGGGACCCTGGGGGTAGGGTTCACCGGGGAGCTGTTTTTT.